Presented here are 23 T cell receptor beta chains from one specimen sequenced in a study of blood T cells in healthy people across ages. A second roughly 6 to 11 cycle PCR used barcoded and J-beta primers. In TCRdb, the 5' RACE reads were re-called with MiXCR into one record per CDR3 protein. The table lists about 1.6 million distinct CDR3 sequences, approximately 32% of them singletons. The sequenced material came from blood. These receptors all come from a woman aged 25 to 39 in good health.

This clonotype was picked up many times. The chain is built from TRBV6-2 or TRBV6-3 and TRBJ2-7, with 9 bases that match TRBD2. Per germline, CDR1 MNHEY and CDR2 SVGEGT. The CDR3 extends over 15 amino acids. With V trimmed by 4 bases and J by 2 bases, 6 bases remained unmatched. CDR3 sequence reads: CASSSRTSVAYEQYF. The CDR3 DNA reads TGTGCCAGCAGTTCCCGGACTAGCGTTGCCTACGAGCAGTACTTC.

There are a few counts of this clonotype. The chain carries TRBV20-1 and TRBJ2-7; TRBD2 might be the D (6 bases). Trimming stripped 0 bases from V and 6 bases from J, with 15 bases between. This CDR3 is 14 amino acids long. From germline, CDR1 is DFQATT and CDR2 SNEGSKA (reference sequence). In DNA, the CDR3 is TGCAGTGCTAGAGATGCTAGTATACTAGCCGAGCAGTACTTC. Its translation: CSARDASILAEQYF.

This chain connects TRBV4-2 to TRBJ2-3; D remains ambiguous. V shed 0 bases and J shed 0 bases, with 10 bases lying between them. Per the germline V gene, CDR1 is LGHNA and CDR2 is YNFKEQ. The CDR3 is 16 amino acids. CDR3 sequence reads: CASSQEVKISTDTQYF. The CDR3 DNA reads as TGTGCCAGCAGCCAAGAGGTTAAAATTAGCACAGATACGCAGTATTTT.

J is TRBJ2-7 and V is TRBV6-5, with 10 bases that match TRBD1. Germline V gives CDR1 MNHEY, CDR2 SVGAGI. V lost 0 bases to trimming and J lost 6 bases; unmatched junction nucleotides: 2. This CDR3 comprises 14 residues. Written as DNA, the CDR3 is TGTGCCAGCAGTTACTCACGGACAGGGGGCGAGCAGTACTTC. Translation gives CASSYSRTGGEQYF.

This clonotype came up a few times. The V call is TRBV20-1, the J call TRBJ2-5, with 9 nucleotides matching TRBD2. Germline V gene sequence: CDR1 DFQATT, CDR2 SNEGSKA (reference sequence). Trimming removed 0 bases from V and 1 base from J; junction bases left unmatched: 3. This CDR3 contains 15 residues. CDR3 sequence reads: CSARDAGGIQETQYF. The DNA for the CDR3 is TGCAGTGCTAGAGATGCGGGAGGGATCCAAGAGACCCAGTACTTC.

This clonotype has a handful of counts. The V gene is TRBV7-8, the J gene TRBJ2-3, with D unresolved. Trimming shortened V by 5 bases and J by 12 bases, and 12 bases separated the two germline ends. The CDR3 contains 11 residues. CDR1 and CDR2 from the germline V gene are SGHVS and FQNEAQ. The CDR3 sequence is CASSTVGPQYF. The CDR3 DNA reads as TGTGCCAGCAGCACCGTAGGGCCCCAGTATTTT.

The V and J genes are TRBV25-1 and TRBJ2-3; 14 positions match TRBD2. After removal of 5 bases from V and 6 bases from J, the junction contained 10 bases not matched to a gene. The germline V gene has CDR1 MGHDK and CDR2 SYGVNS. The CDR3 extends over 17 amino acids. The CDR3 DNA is TGTGCCAGCAGTACCGCCGCGGGACTAGCGGGAGAGGATACGCAGTATTTT. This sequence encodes CASSTAAGLAGEDTQYF.

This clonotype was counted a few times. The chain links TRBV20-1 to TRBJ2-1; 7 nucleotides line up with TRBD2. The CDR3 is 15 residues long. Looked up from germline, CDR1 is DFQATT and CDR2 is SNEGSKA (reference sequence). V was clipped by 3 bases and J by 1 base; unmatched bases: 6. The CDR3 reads CSASETSLSYNEQFF. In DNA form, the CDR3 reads TGCAGTGCTAGCGAGACTAGCTTGTCCTACAATGAGCAGTTCTTC.

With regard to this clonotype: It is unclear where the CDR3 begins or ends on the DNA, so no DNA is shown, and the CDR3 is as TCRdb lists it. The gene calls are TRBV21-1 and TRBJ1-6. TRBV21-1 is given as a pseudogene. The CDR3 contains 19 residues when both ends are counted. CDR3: CASSKPRYFCCPRNSPLHF.

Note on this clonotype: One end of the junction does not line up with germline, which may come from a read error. The CDR3 spells CSANALASGGTDTRYF. CDR3 nucleotide sequence: TGCAGTGCTAACGCACTAGCGAGCGGGGGGACAGATACGCGGTATTTT. The J gene is TRBJ2-3, the V gene TRBV20-1; 9 nucleotides align to TRBD2. The CDR3 loop spans 16 amino acids. Germline CDR1 and CDR2: DFQATT and SNEGSKA (reference sequence).

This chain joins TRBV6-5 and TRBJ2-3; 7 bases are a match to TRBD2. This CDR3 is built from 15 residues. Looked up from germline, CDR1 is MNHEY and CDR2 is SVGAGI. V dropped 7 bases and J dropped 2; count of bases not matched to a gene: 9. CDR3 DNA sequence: TGTGCCAGCACCCGCTCCGGGACTAACACAGATACGCAGTATTTT. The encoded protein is CASTRSGTNTDTQYF.

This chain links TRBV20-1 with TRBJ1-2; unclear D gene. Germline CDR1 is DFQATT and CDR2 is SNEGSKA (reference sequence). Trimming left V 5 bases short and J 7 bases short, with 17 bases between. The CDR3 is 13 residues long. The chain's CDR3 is CSALETVPRGYTF. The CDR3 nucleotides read TGCAGTGCTCTCGAAACAGTTCCCCGTGGCTACACCTTC.

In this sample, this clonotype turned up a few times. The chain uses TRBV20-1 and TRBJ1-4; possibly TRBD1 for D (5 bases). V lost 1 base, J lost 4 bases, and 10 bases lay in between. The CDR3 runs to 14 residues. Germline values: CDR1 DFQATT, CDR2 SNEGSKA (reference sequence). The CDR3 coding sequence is TGCAGTGCTAGAGGAGGGGCCAGTAATGAAAAACTGTTTTTT. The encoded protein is CSARGGASNEKLFF.

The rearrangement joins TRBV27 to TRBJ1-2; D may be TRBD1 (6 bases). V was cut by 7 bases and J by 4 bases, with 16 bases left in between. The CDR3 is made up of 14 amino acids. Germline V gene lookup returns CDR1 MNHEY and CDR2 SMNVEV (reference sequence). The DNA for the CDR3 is TGTGCCAGCAAAAACAGGGAGGGAATCTATGGCTACACCTTC. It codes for CASKNREGIYGYTF.

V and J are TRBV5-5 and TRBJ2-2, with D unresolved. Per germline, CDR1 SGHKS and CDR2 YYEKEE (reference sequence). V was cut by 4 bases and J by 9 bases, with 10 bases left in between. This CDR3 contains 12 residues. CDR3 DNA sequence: TGTGCCAGCAGCCCAACCGACCGGGAGCTGTTTTTT. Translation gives CASSPTDRELFF.

Here the CDR3 DNA reads TGTGCCAGCAGCTTGGGTCGGCGCAAGGGGGTGATAGGCTACACCTTC. This codes for CASSLGRRKGVIGYTF. V gene TRBV7-8 combines with J gene TRBJ1-2, with a possible D match to TRBD1 (6 bases). CDR3 length: 16 residues. V was trimmed by 3 bases and J by 8 bases, leaving 22 bases between them. Germline CDR1 and CDR2: SGHVS and FQNEAQ.

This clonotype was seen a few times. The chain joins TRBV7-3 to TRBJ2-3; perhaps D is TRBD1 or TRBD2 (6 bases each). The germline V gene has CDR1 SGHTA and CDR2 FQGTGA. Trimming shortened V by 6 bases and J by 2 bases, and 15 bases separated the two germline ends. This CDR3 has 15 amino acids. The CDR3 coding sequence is TGTGCCAGCAGTCCGAATGGGGGGCACACAGATACGCAGTATTTT. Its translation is CASSPNGGHTDTQYF.

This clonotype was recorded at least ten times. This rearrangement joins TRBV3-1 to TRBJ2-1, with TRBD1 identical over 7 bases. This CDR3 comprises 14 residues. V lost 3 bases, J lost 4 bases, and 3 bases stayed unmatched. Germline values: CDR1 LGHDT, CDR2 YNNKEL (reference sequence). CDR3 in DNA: TGTGCCAGCAGCCAGGGGACAGTATACAATGAGCAGTTCTTC. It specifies CASSQGTVYNEQFF.

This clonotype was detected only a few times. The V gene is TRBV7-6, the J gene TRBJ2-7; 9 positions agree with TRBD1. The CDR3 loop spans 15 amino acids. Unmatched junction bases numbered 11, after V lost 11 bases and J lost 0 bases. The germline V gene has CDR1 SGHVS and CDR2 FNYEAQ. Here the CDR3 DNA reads TGTGCCCCCCTCAAAGACAGGGGGAGCTCCTACGAGCAGTACTTC. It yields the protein CAPLKDRGSSYEQYF.

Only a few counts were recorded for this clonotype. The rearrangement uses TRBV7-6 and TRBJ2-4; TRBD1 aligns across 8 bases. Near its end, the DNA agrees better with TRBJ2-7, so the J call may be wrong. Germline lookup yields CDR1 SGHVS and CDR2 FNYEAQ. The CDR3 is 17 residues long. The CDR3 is CASSLAMGRQGFDEQYF. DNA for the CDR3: TGTGCCAGCAGCTTAGCGATGGGAAGACAGGGGTTTGACGAGCAGTACTTC.

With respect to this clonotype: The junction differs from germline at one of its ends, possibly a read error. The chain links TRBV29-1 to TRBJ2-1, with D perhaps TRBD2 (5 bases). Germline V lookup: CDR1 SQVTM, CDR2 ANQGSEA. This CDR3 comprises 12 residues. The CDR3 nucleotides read TGCAGCGGTTCAACTAGGGTCAATAAGCAGTTCTTC. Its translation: CSGSTRVNKQFF.

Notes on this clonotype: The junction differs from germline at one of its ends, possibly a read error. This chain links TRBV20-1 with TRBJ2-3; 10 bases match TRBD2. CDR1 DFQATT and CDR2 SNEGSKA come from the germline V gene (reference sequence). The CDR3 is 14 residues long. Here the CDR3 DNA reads TGCAATGCTATAAGCGGGGGGGGCACAGATACGCAGTATTTT. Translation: CNAISGGGTDTQYF.

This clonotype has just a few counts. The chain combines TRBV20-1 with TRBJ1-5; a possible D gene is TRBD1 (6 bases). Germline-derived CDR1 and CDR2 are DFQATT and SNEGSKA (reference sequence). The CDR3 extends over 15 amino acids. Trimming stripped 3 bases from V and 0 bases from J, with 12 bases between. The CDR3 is CSASPDRNSNQPQHF. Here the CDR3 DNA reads TGCAGTGCTAGCCCCGACAGGAATAGCAATCAGCCCCAGCATTTT.